This is a list of T cell receptor beta chains from one sample in a study of siplizumab effects on memory and regulatory T cells. Profiling relied on immunoSEQ multiplex PCR, and the TCRdb table lists in-frame clones only, not all of them. The profile shows fewer than 130,000 clones, 80% to 95% of them singletons. Sequenced sample: CD4+ T cells sorted from blood. These receptor sequences come from a human donor in good health. Each CDR3 is given with its conserved first and last residue. D genes are given only for firm matches. For some rows the clone size is stated as once, few or many, or as a class when expanded; others skip it.

clone size: .; D gene: .; J gene: TRBJ1-5; V gene: TRBV12-5; CDR3 length: 15; CDR3 protein: CASGPWGLSNQPQHF; CDR3 DNA: TGTGCTAGTGGCCCTTGGGGGTTAAGCAATCAGCCCCAGCATTTT
clone size: .; D gene: .; J gene: TRBJ1-5; V gene: TRBV7-2; CDR3 length: 13; CDR3 protein: CASSIRGDQPQHF; CDR3 DNA: TGTGCCAGCTCGATAAGGGGCGATCAGCCCCAGCATTTT
clone size: .; D gene: TRBD1; J gene: TRBJ1-2; V gene: TRBV29-1; CDR3 length: 13; CDR3 protein: CSVDRDRVGGYTF; CDR3 DNA: TGCAGCGTTGACCGGGACAGGGTAGGTGGCTACACCTTC
clone size: .; D gene: TRBD1; J gene: TRBJ2-5; V gene: TRBV7-2; CDR3 length: 16; CDR3 protein: CASSGQNRGKRETQYF; CDR3 DNA: TGTGCCAGCAGCGGTCAAAACAGGGGGAAAAGAGAGACCCAGTACTTC
clone size: .; D gene: TRBD1; J gene: TRBJ2-7; V gene: TRBV15; CDR3 length: 13; CDR3 protein: CATSRDRGYEQYF; CDR3 DNA: TGTGCCACCAGCAGGGACAGGGGGTACGAGCAGTACTTC
clone size: few; D gene: TRBD1; J gene: TRBJ1-2; V gene: TRBV4-2; CDR3 length: 15; CDR3 protein: CASSHHGQGGYGYTF; CDR3 DNA: TGTGCCAGCAGCCATCACGGACAGGGCGGCTATGGCTACACCTTC
clone size: .; D gene: TRBD1; J gene: TRBJ1-1; V gene: TRBV10-1; CDR3 length: 13; CDR3 protein: CASSATGKTEAFF; CDR3 DNA: TGCGCCAGCAGCGCGACAGGGAAGACTGAAGCTTTCTTT
clone size: .; D gene: .; J gene: TRBJ2-5; V gene: TRBV27; CDR3 length: 13; CDR3 protein: CASSRTMVETQYF; CDR3 DNA: TGTGCCAGCAGTCGGACTATGGTGGAGACCCAGTACTTC
clone size: .; D gene: .; J gene: TRBJ2-1; V gene: TRBV5-1; CDR3 length: 14; CDR3 protein: CASSFLGPYNEQFF; CDR3 DNA: TGCGCCAGCAGCTTTTTGGGACCGTACAATGAGCAGTTCTTC
clone size: .; D gene: .; J gene: TRBJ1-1; V gene: TRBV19; CDR3 length: 15; CDR3 protein: CASSNPGGGPTEAFF; CDR3 DNA: TGTGCCAGTAGTAACCCCGGGGGAGGTCCCACTGAAGCTTTCTTT
clone size: once; D gene: .; J gene: TRBJ1-1; V gene: TRBV19; CDR3 length: 16; CDR3 protein: CASSSPPGQLNTEAFF; CDR3 DNA: TGTGCCAGTAGTTCCCCCCCGGGGCAGTTGAACACTGAAGCTTTCTTT
clone size: once; D gene: .; J gene: TRBJ1-2; V gene: TRBV2; CDR3 length: 14; CDR3 protein: CASSEAPRVRGYTF; CDR3 DNA: TGCGCCAGCAGTGAAGCGCCCAGGGTCCGGGGCTACACCTTC
clone size: .; D gene: TRBD1; J gene: TRBJ2-7; V gene: TRBV4-1; CDR3 length: 13; CDR3 protein: CASPGTESYEQYF; CDR3 DNA: TGCGCCAGCCCCGGGACAGAATCCTACGAGCAGTACTTC
clone size: .; D gene: TRBD2; J gene: TRBJ2-5; V gene: TRBV4-2; CDR3 length: 17; CDR3 protein: CASSQGLAGARGETQYF; CDR3 DNA: TGTGCCAGCAGCCAAGGACTAGCGGGGGCCAGGGGAGAGACCCAGTACTTC
clone size: .; D gene: .; J gene: TRBJ1-1; V gene: TRBV5-4; CDR3 length: 14; CDR3 protein: CASSLSTELTEAFF; CDR3 DNA: TGTGCCAGCAGCCTATCGACAGAACTCACTGAAGCTTTCTTT
clone size: .; D gene: .; J gene: TRBJ1-5; V gene: TRBV5-3; CDR3 length: 16; CDR3 protein: CARSQGVGGRNQPQHF; CDR3 DNA: TGTGCCAGAAGCCAGGGTGTTGGGGGACGCAATCAGCCCCAGCATTTT
clone size: .; D gene: .; J gene: TRBJ2-7; V gene: TRBV4-1; CDR3 length: 15; CDR3 protein: CASSQGSLNPYEQYF; CDR3 DNA: TGCGCCAGCAGCCAAGGAAGCCTCAATCCCTACGAGCAGTACTTC
clone size: .; D gene: .; J gene: TRBJ1-6; V gene: TRBV18; CDR3 length: 18; CDR3 protein: CASSLQLRTAVINSPLHF; CDR3 DNA: TGTGCCAGCTCACTACAACTTAGGACAGCCGTTATTAATTCACCCCTCCACTTT
clone size: .; D gene: .; J gene: TRBJ2-3; V gene: TRBV20-1; CDR3 length: 11; CDR3 protein: CSAEGGRTQYF; CDR3 DNA: TGCAGTGCTGAGGGGGGTCGGACGCAGTATTTT
clone size: .; D gene: .; J gene: TRBJ2-7; V gene: TRBV6-5; CDR3 length: 11; CDR3 protein: CASSRGAEQYF; CDR3 DNA: TGTGCCAGCTCTAGGGGGGCAGAGCAGTACTTC
clone size: .; D gene: .; J gene: TRBJ1-1; V gene: TRBV6-6; CDR3 length: 12; CDR3 protein: CASSRGGLEAFF; CDR3 DNA: TGTGCCAGCAGCAGAGGAGGGCTAGAAGCTTTCTTT
clone size: few; D gene: .; J gene: TRBJ1-1; V gene: TRBV19; CDR3 length: 15; CDR3 protein: CASTDTGHVSTEAFF; CDR3 DNA: TGTGCCAGTACTGACACAGGGCATGTTAGCACTGAAGCTTTCTTT
clone size: .; D gene: .; J gene: TRBJ1-5; V gene: TRBV23-1; CDR3 length: 15; CDR3 protein: CASSQDEDSNQPQHF; CDR3 DNA: TGCGCCAGCAGTCAAGACGAAGATAGCAATCAGCCCCAGCATTTT
clone size: .; D gene: .; J gene: TRBJ2-2; V gene: TRBV15; CDR3 length: 13; CDR3 protein: CATSRELTGELFF; CDR3 DNA: TGTGCCACCAGCAGGGAGCTCACCGGGGAGCTGTTTTTT
clone size: .; D gene: TRBD1; J gene: TRBJ2-7; V gene: TRBV6-1; CDR3 length: 14; CDR3 protein: CASRDRAEEVEQYF; CDR3 DNA: TGTGCCAGCAGGGACAGGGCTGAGGAGGTCGAGCAGTACTTC
clone size: .; D gene: .; J gene: TRBJ2-3; V gene: TRBV7-2; CDR3 length: 16; CDR3 protein: CASSLNGGAPTDTQYF; CDR3 DNA: TGTGCCAGCAGCTTGAATGGGGGGGCCCCCACAGATACGCAGTATTTT
clone size: .; D gene: .; J gene: TRBJ1-3; V gene: TRBV5-1; CDR3 length: 13; CDR3 protein: CASSHDSGNTIYF; CDR3 DNA: TGCGCCAGCAGCCACGACAGTGGAAACACCATATATTTT
clone size: .; D gene: TRBD2; J gene: TRBJ2-3; V gene: TRBV6-1; CDR3 length: 14; CDR3 protein: CASSVGLPGGTQYF; CDR3 DNA: TGTGCCAGCAGTGTAGGACTACCGGGAGGTACGCAGTATTTT
clone size: .; D gene: TRBD1; J gene: TRBJ2-7; V gene: TRBV5-6; CDR3 length: 16; CDR3 protein: CASSPVDRVKSYEQYF; CDR3 DNA: TGTGCCAGCAGCCCGGTGGACAGGGTAAAATCCTACGAGCAGTACTTC
clone size: .; D gene: TRBD2; J gene: TRBJ2-3; V gene: TRBV5-1; CDR3 length: 15; CDR3 protein: CASSPRGEGTDTQYF; CDR3 DNA: TGCGCCAGCAGCCCCCGAGGGGAGGGGACAGATACGCAGTATTTT
clone size: .; D gene: .; J gene: TRBJ2-7; V gene: TRBV5-1; CDR3 length: 15; CDR3 protein: CASSLGGGVSYEQYF; CDR3 DNA: TGCGCCAGCAGCTTAGGAGGGGGCGTCTCCTACGAGCAGTACTTC
clone size: .; D gene: .; J gene: TRBJ1-1; V gene: TRBV7-2; CDR3 length: 13; CDR3 protein: CASSLDRNTEAFF; CDR3 DNA: TGTGCCAGCAGCTTAGACAGGAACACTGAAGCTTTCTTT
clone size: .; D gene: .; J gene: TRBJ1-2; V gene: TRBV29-1; CDR3 length: 13; CDR3 protein: CSVEGSSAGGYTF; CDR3 DNA: TGCAGCGTAGAAGGATCGTCAGCGGGTGGCTACACCTTC
clone size: .; D gene: .; J gene: TRBJ1-1; V gene: TRBV2; CDR3 length: 13; CDR3 protein: CATFRGRNTEAFF; CDR3 DNA: TGTGCCACCTTCCGGGGACGGAACACTGAAGCTTTCTTT
clone size: .; D gene: .; J gene: TRBJ2-5; V gene: TRBV30; CDR3 length: 12; CDR3 protein: CAWSAGGETQYF; CDR3 DNA: TGTGCCTGGAGTGCAGGCGGGGAGACCCAGTACTTC
clone size: .; D gene: .; J gene: TRBJ2-6; V gene: TRBV11-1; CDR3 length: 15; CDR3 protein: CASSLTETGANVLTF; CDR3 DNA: TGTGCCAGCAGCTTGACTGAAACTGGGGCCAACGTCCTGACTTTC
clone size: .; D gene: .; J gene: TRBJ2-5; V gene: TRBV6-6; CDR3 length: 15; CDR3 protein: CASSLRTAYQETQYF; CDR3 DNA: TGTGCCAGCAGTTTACGGACGGCTTACCAAGAGACCCAGTACTTC
clone size: .; D gene: .; J gene: TRBJ1-2; V gene: TRBV29-1; CDR3 length: 14; CDR3 protein: CSVEEYRGMGGYTF; CDR3 DNA: TGCAGCGTTGAAGAGTACCGGGGGATGGGAGGCTACACCTTC
clone size: .; D gene: .; J gene: TRBJ2-1; V gene: TRBV6-5; CDR3 length: 14; CDR3 protein: CASRGAGDYNEQFF; CDR3 DNA: TGTGCCAGCAGGGGGGCGGGTGACTACAATGAGCAGTTCTTC
clone size: .; D gene: TRBD1; J gene: TRBJ1-5; V gene: TRBV7-3; CDR3 length: 17; CDR3 protein: CASSPGGGGLSNQPQHF; CDR3 DNA: TGTGCCAGCAGCCCGGGAGGGGGCGGATTGAGCAATCAGCCCCAGCATTTT
clone size: .; D gene: TRBD1; J gene: TRBJ2-1; V gene: TRBV7-9; CDR3 length: 15; CDR3 protein: CASSRGQISYNEQFF; CDR3 DNA: TGTGCCAGCAGCCGGGGACAGATTTCCTACAATGAGCAGTTCTTC
clone size: .; D gene: .; J gene: TRBJ2-4; V gene: TRBV4-1; CDR3 length: 12; CDR3 protein: CASSHALGTFYF; CDR3 DNA: TGCGCCAGCAGCCACGCCCTTGGGACCTTCTACTTC
clone size: .; D gene: .; J gene: TRBJ1-4; V gene: TRBV7-9; CDR3 length: 15; CDR3 protein: CASSFGAREGEKLFF; CDR3 DNA: TGTGCCAGCAGCTTCGGGGCCAGGGAAGGAGAAAAACTGTTTTTT
clone size: .; D gene: .; J gene: TRBJ2-1; V gene: TRBV11-3; CDR3 length: 16; CDR3 protein: CASSRGGGMDYNEQFF; CDR3 DNA: TGTGCCAGCAGCCGCGGAGGCGGGATGGACTACAATGAGCAGTTCTTC
clone size: few; D gene: TRBD1; J gene: TRBJ2-7; V gene: TRBV4-2; CDR3 length: 15; CDR3 protein: CASSQEGDRAPRQYF; CDR3 DNA: TGTGCCAGCAGCCAAGAGGGGGACAGGGCCCCCCGCCAGTACTTC
clone size: .; D gene: .; J gene: TRBJ2-7; V gene: TRBV27; CDR3 length: 18; CDR3 protein: CASSLDPPGGLRLYEQYF; CDR3 DNA: TGTGCCAGCAGTTTAGATCCCCCCGGTGGACTGCGACTCTACGAGCAGTACTTC
clone size: .; D gene: .; J gene: TRBJ2-3; V gene: TRBV27; CDR3 length: 14; CDR3 protein: CASSSTVSPGTQYF; CDR3 DNA: TGTGCCAGCAGTTCTACAGTTTCCCCCGGTACGCAGTATTTT
clone size: .; D gene: .; J gene: TRBJ2-3; V gene: TRBV11-2; CDR3 length: 13; CDR3 protein: CASSLGVRDTQYF; CDR3 DNA: TGTGCCAGCAGCTTAGGGGTAAGGGATACGCAGTATTTT
clone size: .; D gene: .; J gene: TRBJ2-5; V gene: TRBV6-5; CDR3 length: 14; CDR3 protein: CASSYSSGQETQYF; CDR3 DNA: TGTGCCAGCAGTTACTCGTCAGGACAAGAGACCCAGTACTTC
clone size: once; D gene: .; J gene: TRBJ1-6; V gene: TRBV6-5; CDR3 length: 16; CDR3 protein: CASSSFGAGNNSPLHF; CDR3 DNA: TGTGCCAGCAGTTCCTTTGGGGCCGGAAATAATTCACCCCTCCACTTT
clone size: .; D gene: .; J gene: TRBJ2-2; V gene: TRBV27; CDR3 length: 15; CDR3 protein: CASSFLGTNTGELFF; CDR3 DNA: TGTGCCAGCAGTTTTTTGGGCACGAACACCGGGGAGCTGTTTTTT
clone size: .; D gene: .; J gene: TRBJ2-6; V gene: TRBV6-5; CDR3 length: 15; CDR3 protein: CASSYRGNEANVLTF; CDR3 DNA: TGTGCCAGCAGTTACAGGGGAAATGAGGCCAACGTCCTGACTTTC
clone size: .; D gene: .; J gene: TRBJ1-5; V gene: TRBV5-1; CDR3 length: 14; CDR3 protein: CASSFSGMGQPQHF; CDR3 DNA: TGCGCCAGCAGCTTTTCAGGGATGGGTCAGCCCCAGCATTTT
clone size: few; D gene: TRBD1; J gene: TRBJ1-5; V gene: TRBV30; CDR3 length: 13; CDR3 protein: CACGQDNNQPQHF; CDR3 DNA: TGTGCCTGCGGACAGGATAACAATCAGCCCCAGCATTTT
clone size: .; D gene: TRBD1; J gene: TRBJ2-7; V gene: TRBV5-1; CDR3 length: 15; CDR3 protein: CASSTTGTGPYEQYF; CDR3 DNA: TGCGCCAGCAGCACGACCGGGACAGGGCCTTACGAGCAGTACTTC
clone size: .; D gene: .; J gene: TRBJ2-5; V gene: TRBV5-4; CDR3 length: 13; CDR3 protein: CASSWQEEETQYF; CDR3 DNA: TGTGCCAGCAGCTGGCAGGAAGAAGAGACCCAGTACTTC
clone size: .; D gene: .; J gene: TRBJ2-5; V gene: TRBV2; CDR3 length: 11; CDR3 protein: CASLSQETQYF; CDR3 DNA: TGTGCCAGCCTTTCACAAGAGACCCAGTACTTC
clone size: .; D gene: TRBD1; J gene: TRBJ1-5; V gene: TRBV5-1; CDR3 length: 15; CDR3 protein: CASSSQGAGNQPQHF; CDR3 DNA: TGCGCCAGCAGCTCCCAGGGGGCGGGCAATCAGCCCCAGCATTTT
clone size: .; D gene: .; J gene: TRBJ1-2; V gene: TRBV10-2; CDR3 length: 15; CDR3 protein: CASSEGPGYSYGYTF; CDR3 DNA: TGCGCCAGCAGTGAGGGTCCAGGGTATAGCTATGGCTACACCTTC
clone size: .; D gene: .; J gene: TRBJ2-3; V gene: TRBV7-2; CDR3 length: 17; CDR3 protein: CASSYPPPSTVADTQYF; CDR3 DNA: TGTGCCAGCAGCTATCCCCCCCCTAGCACTGTAGCAGATACGCAGTATTTT